This passage covers 24 T cell receptor beta chains from one sample sequenced in a study of yellow fever vaccine responses in identical twins. Each CDR3 protein gets one entry after TCRdb re-called the RT-PCR reads with MiXCR. The sample has about 16,000 distinct CDR3 sequences; about four fifths are singletons. Here the sequenced sample was T cells from blood (PBMCs), unsorted or a sorted subset (not recorded which), taken before or after yellow fever vaccination (not recorded which). The receptors were gathered from a woman between 18 and 30 years old who received the yellow fever vaccine.

As concerns this clonotype: Compared with germline, one end of the junction differs, possibly owing to a read error. This chain uses TRBV10-1 with TRBJ2-2; TRBD1 matches at 8 bases. This CDR3 spans 16 amino acids. CDR1 WNHNN and CDR2 SYGVQD come from the germline V gene (reference sequence). CDR3 nucleotides: TGCGCCAGCAGCCTGACAGGGGCCCTGAACGCCGGGGAGCTGTTTTTT. Protein sequence: CASSLTGALNAGELFF.

V gene TRBV20-1 combines with J gene TRBJ1-5; no clear D gene. CDR3 length: 15 residues. The germline V gene has CDR1 DFQATT and CDR2 SNEGSKA (reference sequence). Trimming cost V 0 bases and J 2 bases, with 11 bases left between them. CDR3 coding DNA: TGCAGTGCTAGAGAGGGAGGACGGGGCAATCAGCCCCAGCATTTT. Amino acids: CSAREGGRGNQPQHF.

V usage is TRBV20-1 and J usage is TRBJ2-3; the D gene is possibly TRBD2 (6 bases). CDR1 is DFQATT, CDR2 SNEGSKA, per germline (reference sequence). This CDR3 spans 13 amino acids. The V end lost 8 bases, the J end lost 6 bases, and 18 bases lay between the germline ends. CDR3 coding DNA: TGCAGTCTCAACCTCCCTAGCGAGGATACGCAGTATTTT. As protein: CSLNLPSEDTQYF.

V and J are TRBV9 and TRBJ2-2, with D uncertain. V was pared by 4 bases and J by 8 bases, with 6 bases between. This CDR3 spans 11 amino acids. Per the germline V gene, CDR1 is SGDLS and CDR2 is YYNGEE. The CDR3 DNA follows: TGTGCCAGCAGCCTGAGGGGGGAGCTGTTTTTT. Protein: CASSLRGELFF.

The chain carries TRBV13 and TRBJ2-7; the match to TRBD1 covers 8 bases. The CDR3 sequence is 15 residues long. The germline V gene has CDR1 PRHDT and CDR2 FYEKMQ (reference sequence). The ends lost 1 base at V and 4 bases at J; junction bases unmatched: 6. CDR3 bases: TGTGCCAGCAGCTTAGCCCGGACAGGGCAGTACGAGCAGTACTTC. As protein: CASSLARTGQYEQYF. The variable domain in full, with the rest retrieved from reference TRBV13 and TRBJ2-7, is AAGVIQSPRHLIKEKRETATLKCYPIPRHDTVYWYQQGPGQDPQFLISFYEKMQSDKGSIPDRFSAQQFSDYHSELNMSSLELGDSALYFCASSLARTGQYEQYFGPGTRLTVT.

This chain uses TRBV27 with TRBJ1-6; no reliable D call. CDR3 length equals 12 residues. Trimming removed 8 bases from V and 10 bases from J, with 12 bases in between. Germline V gene sequence: CDR1 MNHEY, CDR2 SMNVEV (reference sequence). The CDR3 DNA is TGTGCCAGCCGCGGTTACGGGTCACCCCTCCACTTT. Protein product: CASRGYGSPLHF.

The chain couples TRBV12-3 or TRBV12-4 to TRBJ2-4; D is ambiguous. The CDR3 has 15 amino acids. With 6 bases removed from V and 2 bases from J, the gap between germline ends came to 14 bases. CDR3 DNA sequence: TGTGCCAGCAGCGCCGTCCGGAAGACCAAAAACATTCAGTACTTC. Protein product: CASSAVRKTKNIQYF.

The chain links TRBV10-1 to TRBJ2-1; TRBD2 matches at 11 bases. Germline CDR1 and CDR2: WNHNN and SYGVQD (reference sequence). With V trimmed by 8 bases and J by 11 bases, 5 bases remained unmatched. The CDR3 is 12 amino acids. As DNA, the CDR3 is TGCGCCAGCTCTAGCGGGAGGTCCCAGCAGTTCTTC. It encodes CASSSGRSQQFF.

This clonotype was found once. J is TRBJ1-5 and V is TRBV4-3; tentative D call: TRBD1 (6 bases). The CDR3 spans 16 residues. Germline CDR1 reads LGHNA; CDR2 reads YSLEER. Trimming left V 0 bases short and J 5 bases short, with 14 bases between. CDR3 DNA: TGCGCCAGCAGCCAAGATCTCGGGACAACTTATCAGCCCCAGCATTTT. It specifies CASSQDLGTTYQPQHF.

The V call is TRBV3-1, the J call TRBJ2-7; TRBD2 aligns across 15 bases. Per the germline V gene, CDR1 is LGHDT and CDR2 is YNNKEL (reference sequence). The CDR3 consists of 16 residues. V dropped 3 bases and J dropped 2; count of bases not matched to a gene: 2. The CDR3 nucleotides are TGTGCCAGCAGCCAGGGACTAGCGGGGGGAGCCTACGAGCAGTACTTC. Amino acids: CASSQGLAGGAYEQYF.

V is TRBV6-2 or TRBV6-3 and J is TRBJ2-1; D might be TRBD1 (5 bases). Germline-derived CDR1 and CDR2 are MNHEY and SVGEGT. V lost 7 bases and J lost 8, with 9 bases in between. CDR3 length: 11 residues. The CDR3 bases are TGTGCCAGCACAAGGGGTTATGAGCAGTTCTTC. This gives the protein CASTRGYEQFF.

The V and J genes are TRBV11-3 and TRBJ2-3, with TRBD2 matching over 7 bases. The germline CDR1 and CDR2 sequences are SGHNT and YENEEA. This CDR3 contains 16 residues. V lost 5 bases and J lost 4; bases outside the gene matches: 12. This CDR3 reads CASSLLGGSPPDTQYF. The CDR3, as DNA: TGTGCCAGCAGCCTACTTGGCGGGAGTCCCCCAGATACGCAGTATTTT.

V is TRBV11-2 and J is TRBJ1-5; no reliable D call. V was shortened by 2 bases and J by 1 base, with 9 bases between the two germline ends. The CDR3 is 15 residues long. From germline, CDR1 is SGHAT and CDR2 FQNNGV. CDR3 in DNA: TGTGCCAGCAGCTTAAGTTGGGGAAGCAATCAGCCCCAGCATTTT. It codes for CASSLSWGSNQPQHF.

This rearrangement joins TRBV18 to TRBJ2-3; D not certain. Germline loops: CDR1 KGHSH, CDR2 LQKENI. Trimming pared 3 bases from V and 3 bases from J, leaving 13 bases between. This CDR3 has 15 amino acids. DNA for the CDR3: TGTGCCAGCTCACCGGTCACTGGTACAACAGATACGCAGTATTTT. It codes for CASSPVTGTTDTQYF.

The V gene is TRBV18, the J gene TRBJ2-1; 7 bases are a match to TRBD2. V lost 5 bases and J lost 4; bases outside the gene matches: 8. CDR1 is KGHSH and CDR2 is LQKENI in the germline V gene. The CDR3 is 15 amino acids. The CDR3 nucleotides are TGTGCCAGCTCATCCCTTCTAGCGGAGTACAATGAGCAGTTCTTC. It translates to CASSSLLAEYNEQFF.

The chain combines TRBV4-3 with TRBJ2-3; the D is unclear. Germline V gene data show CDR1 as LGHNA and CDR2 as YSLEER. Between the trimmed V and J ends, which lost 5 bases and 6 bases, there was a span of 12 bases. This CDR3 is built from 13 residues. As DNA, the CDR3 is TGCGCCAGCAGCTCCGGTGGTTGGGATACGCAGTATTTT. This sequence encodes CASSSGGWDTQYF.

This clonotype showed up just once. The V call is TRBV7-2, the J call TRBJ2-3; no definite D call. Germline CDR1 is SGHTA and CDR2 is FQGNSA. There are 12 residues in the CDR3. The V gene lost 2 bases and the J gene lost 4 bases, with 4 bases spanning the gap. CDR3 protein: CASSLFADTQYF. The CDR3, as DNA: TGTGCCAGCAGCTTATTCGCAGATACGCAGTATTTT.

The rearrangement uses TRBV11-1 and TRBJ2-5; no clear D. In germline, CDR1 is SGHAT, CDR2 FQDESV (reference sequence). Trimming took 5 bases from V and 1 from J, leaving 11 bases between them. The CDR3 spans 14 residues. CDR3: CASSPQRPQETQYF. The CDR3 bases are TGTGCCAGCAGCCCACAGCGACCCCAAGAGACCCAGTACTTC.

This clonotype was found a few times. CDR3 bases: TGTGCCATCAGTGAGTCGACCCGACGGGCGAACACTGAAGCTTTCTTT. Its translation: CAISESTRRANTEAFF. This rearrangement joins TRBV10-3 to TRBJ1-1; D ambiguous. Trimming removed 0 bases at V and 1 base at J, with 12 bases between. The CDR3 consists of 16 residues. Per germline, CDR1 ENHRY and CDR2 SYGVKD.

This chain links TRBV12-3 or TRBV12-4 with TRBJ2-3, with 8 bases fitting TRBD2. Trimming removed 2 bases from V and 4 bases from J; junction bases left unmatched: 2. This CDR3 comprises 14 residues. CDR3: CASSLSGSADTQYF. The CDR3 nucleotides are TGTGCCAGCAGTTTAAGCGGGAGTGCAGATACGCAGTATTTT.

The chain recombines TRBV11-1 with TRBJ2-1; 8 bases agree with TRBD2. V dropped 4 bases and J dropped 7; count of bases not matched to a gene: 12. Germline V gives CDR1 SGHAT, CDR2 FQDESV (reference sequence). CDR3 length: 16 residues. The DNA of the CDR3 is TGTGCCAGCAGCTCCCCGGAGGGACTAGTGAGGAATGAGCAGTTCTTC. Translating gives CASSSPEGLVRNEQFF.

V is TRBV29-1 and J is TRBJ2-3; D is uncertain. This CDR3 contains 10 residues. Trimming took off 3 bases at V and 2 bases at J, with 0 bases between the two ends. Germline CDR1 reads SQVTM; CDR2 reads ANQGSEA. The CDR3 region is CSVDTDTQYF. CDR3 coding DNA: TGCAGCGTTGACACAGATACGCAGTATTTT.

The chain recombines TRBV11-1 with TRBJ2-7; D remains ambiguous. Trimming took 3 bases from V and 0 from J, leaving 9 bases between them. This CDR3 comprises 14 residues. Germline CDR1 is SGHAT and CDR2 is FQDESV (reference sequence). Here the CDR3 DNA reads TGTGCCAGCAGCTTGGGCCCCCGCTCCTACGAGCAGTACTTC. Translated: CASSLGPRSYEQYF. The full variable domain, with the rest looked up from reference TRBV11-1 and TRBJ2-7, is EAEVAQSPRYKITEKSQAVAFWCDPISGHATLYWYRQILGQGPELLVQFQDESVVDDSQLPKDRFSAERLKGVDSTLKIQPAELGDSAMYLCASSLGPRSYEQYFGPGTRLTVT.

The V gene is TRBV11-3, the J gene TRBJ2-6; D is undetermined. The germline CDR1 and CDR2 sequences are SGHNT and YENEEA. CDR3 length equals 15 residues. Trimming shortened V by 1 base and J by 3 bases, and 7 bases separated the two germline ends. The chain's CDR3 is CASSLVVSGANVLTF. Written as DNA, the CDR3 is TGTGCCAGCAGCTTAGTGGTTAGTGGGGCCAACGTCCTGACTTTC.